Below are 17 T cell receptor beta chains sequenced from a single sample in a study of T cells in Graves' hyperthyroidism and ophthalmopathy (dated by TCRdb to about 2019). The library was prepared using multiplex PCR. TCRdb shows the sequencer as Illumina HiSeq 2000. TCR beta CDR3 regions were amplified from RNA transcripts. The first round of RT-PCR for the TCR CDR3 was performed with the HTBI primer set and the Qiagen OneStep RT-PCR kit. The public reads were reprocessed in TCRdb via fastp at Q25 and MiXCR, keeping in-frame beta chains. Rows merge per CDR3 protein into single entries with the most common DNA and genes. The sample contains 500,000 or so distinct CDR3 sequences, about 15% of them found a single time. The top ten clonotypes cover 29% of the sample. Sequenced: blood. These receptors all come from a young woman with Graves' ophthalmopathy.

This clonotype was counted only a few times. V and J are TRBV5-4 and TRBJ2-1; TRBD2 matches 7 bases. The CDR3 sequence is 14 residues long. The V segment lost 4 bases and the J segment 9 bases; nucleotides outside the gene matches: 10. CDR1 is SGHNT, CDR2 YYREEE, per germline (reference sequence). This CDR3 is CASSQTLTGGEQFF. The DNA of the CDR3 is TGTGCCAGCAGCCAAACACTAACGGGGGGTGAGCAGTTCTTC. Complete variable domain (other parts from reference TRBV5-4 and TRBJ2-1): ETGVTQSPTHLIKTRGQQVTLRCSSQSGHNTVSWYQQALGQGPQFIFQYYREEENGRGNFPPRFSGLQFPNYSSELNVNALELDDSALYLCASSQTLTGGEQFFGPGTRLTVL.

This clonotype was seen more than once but under ten times. This chain connects TRBV12-5 to TRBJ2-2; D is unclear. The CDR3 loop spans 15 amino acids. Germline lookup yields CDR1 LGHNT and CDR2 FRNRAP. Trimming left V 6 bases short and J 2 bases short, with 13 bases between. The CDR3 DNA follows: TGTGCTAGTGGAAACTCCCCTATAAACACCGGGGAGCTGTTTTTT. The encoded protein is CASGNSPINTGELFF.

A word on this clonotype: At one of its ends the junction is not consistent with the germline gene, which may arise from a read error. The chain carries TRBV5-1 and TRBJ1-5; tentative D call: TRBD1 (6 bases). CDR1 is SGHRS, CDR2 YFSETQ, per germline. The length of the CDR3 is 13 residues. CDR3 sequence reads: CASSVRAGEVQHF. The CDR3 DNA reads as TGTGCCAGCAGCGTACGGGCAGGGGAGGTCCAGCATTTT.

In its sample, this clonotype was seen a few times. The chain links TRBV24-1 to TRBJ2-3; D is tentatively TRBD1 or TRBD2 (6 bases each). The CDR3 length is 19 residues. V was pared by 2 bases and J by 1 base, with 21 bases between. Germline V gene lookup returns CDR1 KGHDR and CDR2 SFDVKD. In DNA form, the CDR3 reads TGTGCCACCAGTGATTCCAACCCTGGTAGGGGGGCCGGCACAGATACGCAGTATTTT. This gives the protein CATSDSNPGRGAGTDTQYF.

The sample holds many counts of this clonotype. The chain has TRBV3-1 and TRBJ2-7, with TRBD1 identical over 7 bases. Germline V CDR1 and CDR2: LGHDT, YNNKEL (reference sequence). This CDR3 is 15 amino acids long. V lost 4 bases and J lost 4; bases outside the gene matches: 10. The CDR3 sequence is CASSRTRQGLYEQYF. The DNA of the CDR3 is TGTGCCAGCAGCCGAACCCGACAGGGTCTTTACGAGCAGTACTTC.

This clonotype was observed many times. The rearrangement uses TRBV6-2 or TRBV6-3 and TRBJ2-1; possibly TRBD2 for D (5 bases). Deletions cut 7 bases from V and 8 bases from J, with 21 bases between. Germline CDR1 is MNHEY and CDR2 is SVGEGT. This CDR3 contains 15 residues. CDR3 protein: CASTRVDPRGHEQFF. The DNA for the CDR3 is TGTGCCAGCACACGCGTAGACCCACGGGGTCATGAGCAGTTCTTC.

This clonotype came up many times. This CDR3 is CASSGGLGTDTQYF. CDR3 coding DNA: TGCGCCAGCAGCGGAGGACTCGGCACAGATACGCAGTATTTT. The chain uses TRBV5-1 and TRBJ2-3, with D tentatively TRBD2 (5 bases). This CDR3 is 14 amino acids long. The germline V gene has CDR1 SGHRS and CDR2 YFSETQ. Trimming removed 4 bases from V and 1 base from J, with 10 bases in between.

This clonotype was observed a few times. This may come from a read error, since a much larger clone is one base off. The chain uses TRBV30 and TRBJ2-1, with 8 bases aligning to TRBD2. The last part of the DNA fits TRBJ2-7 better; the J call may be wrong. Germline CDR1 and CDR2: GTSNPN and SVGIG (reference sequence). CDR3 length: 14 residues. CDR3 protein: CAWSLAGIYNEQYF. The CDR3 region has the DNA TGTGCCTGGAGCTTAGCGGGGATCTACAATGAGCAGTACTTC.

CDR3 DNA: TGTGCCAGCAGCGTCGAAACCCCTGGAAACACCATATATTTT. Protein: CASSVETPGNTIYF. The V and J genes are TRBV9 and TRBJ1-3; D is ambiguous. With 2 bases removed from V and 2 bases from J, the gap between germline ends came to 8 bases. Germline values: CDR1 SGDLS, CDR2 YYNGEE. The CDR3 runs 14 residues.

Ten or more counts support this clonotype. This chain joins TRBV12-3 or TRBV12-4 and TRBJ2-7; a possible D gene is TRBD1 (6 bases). The CDR3 is 14 amino acids. V dropped 5 bases and J dropped 5 bases, with 16 bases sitting between them. CDR3 protein: CASSRQGLGDEQYF. CDR3 coding DNA: TGTGCCAGCAGTCGGCAGGGGTTGGGTGACGAGCAGTACTTC.

This clonotype was seen many times. The chain has TRBV28 and TRBJ2-7; no clear D gene. V was pared by 4 bases and J by 5 bases, with 15 bases between. Per the germline V gene, CDR1 is MDHEN and CDR2 is SYDVKM. The CDR3 runs 14 residues. CDR3 sequence: CASSYPYISHEQYF. In nucleotides, the CDR3 is TGTGCCAGCAGTTACCCATACATATCCCACGAGCAGTACTTC.

Ten or more counts support this clonotype. The chain employs TRBV7-9 and TRBJ2-3; TRBD2 might be the D (8 bases). CDR1 SEHNR and CDR2 FQNEAQ come from the germline V gene (reference sequence). The CDR3 extends over 18 amino acids. V shed 3 bases and J shed 6 bases, with 25 bases lying between them. In DNA, the CDR3 is TGTGCCAGCAGCTTTCCCGTTTCGGGAGGGGGCGAGCTGGATACGCAGTATTTT. Translation gives CASSFPVSGGGELDTQYF.

Regarding this clonotype: An end of the junction differs from the germline gene, which may be a read error. The chain is built from TRBV24-1 and TRBJ2-1; no clear D. This CDR3 has 13 amino acids. Germline V CDR1 and CDR2: KGHDR, SFDVKD. As DNA, the CDR3 is TGTGCCACCAGTGATTCCGACGACAATGGGCAGTTCTTC. It is translated as CATSDSDDNGQFF.

This chain connects TRBV4-1 to TRBJ1-5; D not certain. CDR3 length equals 15 residues. The germline V gene encodes CDR1 MGHRA and CDR2 YSYEKL. The V end was cut by 4 bases, the J end by 0 bases, with 10 bases between. The CDR3 sequence is CASSPTENSNQPQHF. For the CDR3, the DNA is TGCGCCAGCAGCCCTACAGAGAATAGCAATCAGCCCCAGCATTTT.

The rearrangement uses TRBV7-9 and TRBJ2-1; weak D call: TRBD2 (7 bases). Deletions cut 4 bases from V and 9 bases from J, with 16 bases between. The CDR3 has 14 amino acids. CDR1 SEHNR and CDR2 FQNEAQ come from the germline V gene (reference sequence). The CDR3 bases are TGTGCCAGCAGCTACGTCGAGGGGGGGAGTGAGCAGTTCTTC. It codes for CASSYVEGGSEQFF.

This clonotype was counted many times. The chain is built from TRBV28 and TRBJ1-1, with a tentative D call TRBD1 (5 bases). The CDR3 totals 14 residues. CDR1 MDHEN and CDR2 SYDVKM come from the germline V gene. Deletions cut 5 bases from V and 0 bases from J, with 10 bases between. For the CDR3, the DNA is TGTGCCAGCAGTCTGACAGTCATGAACACTGAAGCTTTCTTT. Protein product: CASSLTVMNTEAFF. The variable domain in full, with the rest retrieved from reference TRBV28 and TRBJ1-1, is DVKVTQSSRYLVKRTGEKVFLECVQDMDHENMFWYRQDPGLGLRLIYFSYDVKMKEKGDIPEGYSVSREKKERFSLILESASTNQTSMYLCASSLTVMNTEAFFGQGTRLTVV.

This chain uses TRBV20-1 with TRBJ1-5, with D unclear. Germline CDR1 and CDR2: DFQATT and SNEGSKA (reference sequence). The CDR3 has 14 amino acids. Trimming pared 3 bases from V and 0 bases from J, leaving 9 bases between. The CDR3 region is CSARPGPSNQPQHF. In DNA form, the CDR3 reads TGCAGTGCTAGGCCCGGGCCTAGCAATCAGCCCCAGCATTTT.